This T cell receptor (beta chain) was identified during a study of T cell responses to AZD1222 COVID-19 vaccine. With 6 bases removed from V and 3 bases from J, the gap between germline ends came to 17 bases. The germline gives CDR1 MRHNA, CDR2 SNTAGT. The CDR3 runs to 15 residues. Clones were read by immunoSEQ multiplex PCR, and TCRdb kept only the in-frame ones, dropping some. Of about 270,000 clones in the sample, 90% to 95% were seen once. Pooling was applied to second doses at about 4 or about 12 weeks. The sequence derives from an adult who received the AZD1222 COVID-19 vaccine. Sequenced material: peripheral blood, taken 28 days after the second AZD1222 dose. V is TRBV6-4 and J is TRBJ1-2; D perhaps matches TRBD1 (6 bases). The CDR3 here is CASSRTVDDHYGYTF. For the CDR3, the DNA is TGTGCCAGCAGCCGGACAGTTGACGATCACTATGGCTACACCTTC.